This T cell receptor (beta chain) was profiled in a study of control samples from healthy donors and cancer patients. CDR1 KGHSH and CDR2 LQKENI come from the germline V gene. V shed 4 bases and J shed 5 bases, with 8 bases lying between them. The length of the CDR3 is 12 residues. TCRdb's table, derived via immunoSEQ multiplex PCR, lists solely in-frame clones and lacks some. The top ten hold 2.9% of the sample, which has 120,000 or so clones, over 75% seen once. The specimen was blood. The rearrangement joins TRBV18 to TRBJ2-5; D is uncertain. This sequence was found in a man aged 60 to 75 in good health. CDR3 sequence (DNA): TGTGCCAGCTCACGTGGAGTGGAGACCCAGTACTTC. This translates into CASSRGVETQYF.